This TCR beta chain was captured in a study of T cells after yellow fever vaccination. Study conclusions and caveats: A limited proportion of clonotypes was detected within both the CD4 and CD8 compartments.

Germline V gene data show CDR1 as LGHDT and CDR2 as YNNKEL (reference sequence). The CDR3 runs 17 residues. V gave up 4 bases and J gave up 6 bases; unmatched junction bases: 10. At least ten counts were recorded for this clonotype. The antigen remains unidentified. As TCR cDNA was made by 5'RACE template switching, a universal primer site and UMIs were added. One entry per CDR3 protein results from TCRdb running MiXCR on the 5' RACE reads. The sample lists about 140,000 distinct CDR3 sequences, more than 6% occurring once. This sample comprised CD4+ T cells sorted from PBMCs, obtained 5 days after the yellow fever booster vaccination. The source of this sequence is a man aged 30 to 45 who received the YFV17D yellow fever vaccine. This chain uses TRBV3-1 with TRBJ2-1, with 12 bases that match TRBD2. As DNA, the CDR3 is TGTGCCAGCAGCCCCCTGAGTGCTAGCGGGAGGGCCAATGAGCAGTTCTTC. The encoded protein is CASSPLSASGRANEQFF.